Listed here are 32 T cell receptor beta chains from one sample, sequenced in a study of cytomegalovirus exposure and HLA in healthy donors. 13 Jbeta primers and 60 Vbeta primers were used for the PCR. Repertoires were generated with immunoSEQ multiplex PCR, while TCRdb's copy carries only in-frame clones and drops some. The sample includes roughly 140,000 clones, roughly 80% of them seen just once. Sequencing input: PBMCs. These receptor sequences come from a middle-aged man in good health and CMV-seronegative.

This chain links TRBV19 with TRBJ2-2, with D perhaps TRBD2 (6 bases). The CDR3 has 15 amino acids. CDR1 is LNHDA, CDR2 SQIVND, per germline (reference sequence). The V end lost 6 bases, the J end lost 2 bases, and 13 bases lay between the germline ends. The CDR3 nucleotides read TGTGCCAGTAGATCCCAGGGACTTAACACCGGGGAGCTGTTTTTT. Translated: CASRSQGLNTGELFF.

The CDR3 DNA is TGTGCCAGCAGCCAAGGTCCCTTAACTAGCGGGGTCACAGATACGCAGTATTTT. Amino acids: CASSQGPLTSGVTDTQYF. The rearrangement uses TRBV14 and TRBJ2-3, with 10 nucleotides matching TRBD2. This CDR3 is built from 18 residues. The V segment lost 1 base and the J segment 2 bases; nucleotides outside the gene matches: 9. Germline V gene sequence: CDR1 SGHDN, CDR2 FVKESK.

In its sample, this clone was seen once. The V and J genes are TRBV29-1 and TRBJ1-4; TRBD1 might be the D (5 bases). The CDR3 runs 12 residues. Germline values: CDR1 SQVTM, CDR2 ANQGSEA. Trimming removed 6 bases at V and 8 bases at J, with 13 bases between. The CDR3 is CSVSGFREKLFF. In nucleotides, the CDR3 is TGCAGCGTGTCAGGGTTCCGGGAAAAACTGTTTTTT.

The V and J genes are TRBV9 and TRBJ2-5, with D maybe TRBD1 (5 bases). The CDR3 extends over 12 amino acids. The V end lost 4 bases, the J end lost 1 base, and 5 bases lay between the germline ends. CDR1 SGDLS and CDR2 YYNGEE come from the germline V gene. The CDR3 spells CASSRGQETQYF. The CDR3 nucleotides are TGTGCCAGCAGCAGGGGCCAAGAGACCCAGTACTTC.

This clone was seen once. This rearrangement joins TRBV7-8 to TRBJ2-5; D possibly corresponds to TRBD1 (6 bases). This CDR3 has 16 amino acids. The germline V and J ends were trimmed by 1 base and 7 bases, with 19 bases remaining between them. Germline V gene sequence: CDR1 SGHVS, CDR2 FQNEAQ. This chain's CDR3 is CASSLDGSPRGRTQYF. CDR3 DNA: TGTGCCAGCAGCTTAGATGGGTCGCCCAGGGGACGGACCCAGTACTTC.

The chain recombines TRBV10-3 with TRBJ2-7; TRBD2 agrees at 9 bases. The CDR3 totals 14 residues. Germline assignment: CDR1 ENHRY and CDR2 SYGVKD. V lost 8 bases, J lost 4 bases, and 9 bases stayed unmatched. The chain's CDR3 is CAIERAGGVYEQYF. The CDR3 DNA sequence: TGTGCCATCGAGAGGGCGGGGGGGGTTTACGAGCAGTACTTC.

The chain carries TRBV2 and TRBJ2-6; 8 positions match TRBD1. The V and J ends lost 5 bases and 2 bases, in that order; junction bases with no gene match: 5. The CDR3 runs 16 residues. Germline loops: CDR1 SNHLY, CDR2 FYNNEI. The CDR3 region is CASSFSTGAGANVLTF. The CDR3 region has the DNA TGTGCCAGCAGTTTCTCGACAGGGGCTGGGGCCAACGTCCTGACTTTC.

The genes are TRBV4-2 and TRBJ1-2; 7 bases are shared with TRBD1. This CDR3 has 14 residues. Trimming took 1 base from V and 4 from J; bases not matched to a gene: 3. Germline CDR1 LGHNA, CDR2 YNFKEQ. The chain's CDR3 is CASSQVDRSYGYTF. CDR3 DNA sequence: TGTGCCAGCAGCCAAGTGGACAGGAGCTATGGCTACACCTTC.

The chain combines TRBV7-2 with TRBJ1-5; D not certain. V was clipped by 5 bases and J by 4 bases, with 15 bases between them. Germline V lookup: CDR1 SGHTA, CDR2 FQGNSA. CDR3 length: 15 amino acids. This chain's CDR3 is CASSPRHRGNQPQHF. CDR3 in DNA: TGTGCCAGCAGCCCACGACATCGAGGGAATCAGCCCCAGCATTTT.

The V call is TRBV11-2, the J call TRBJ2-7, with 8 bases identical to TRBD2. The germline gives CDR1 SGHAT, CDR2 FQNNGV. The J segment lost 2 bases and the V segment lost 3 bases, leaving 6 bases of the junction unmatched. This CDR3 is 15 amino acids long. CDR3 in DNA: TGTGCCAGCAGCTTTCAGCGGGGGAGTGCCTACGAGCAGTACTTC. Its protein is CASSFQRGSAYEQYF.

The chain employs TRBV7-6 and TRBJ2-5, with 11 positions matching TRBD1. Per the germline V gene, CDR1 is SGHVS and CDR2 is FNYEAQ. V dropped 4 bases and J dropped 9; count of bases not matched to a gene: 10. This CDR3 has 15 residues. CDR3 DNA sequence: TGTGCCAGCAGCTCCACAGGGACAGGGGGGAAGGCCCAGTACTTC. The encoded protein is CASSSTGTGGKAQYF.

The chain recombines TRBV18 with TRBJ2-3; TRBD2 matches 8 bases. The CDR3 consists of 17 residues. The trim removed 0 bases at V and 6 bases at J, leaving 11 bases unmatched. CDR1 KGHSH and CDR2 LQKENI come from the germline V gene. The CDR3 DNA sequence: TGTGCCAGCTCACCACCCCTTTTGGCGGGGGGTGCGGATACGCAGTATTTT. This translates into CASSPPLLAGGADTQYF.

This clone was seen only once. The chain is built from TRBV4-3 and TRBJ2-3; 14 bases are shared with TRBD2. With V trimmed by 0 bases and J by 0 bases, 5 bases remained unmatched. The CDR3 contains 19 residues. Germline V gene sequence: CDR1 LGHNA, CDR2 YSLEER. CDR3 loop: CASSQDRGLAGVSTDTQYF. The CDR3, as DNA: TGCGCCAGCAGCCAAGATCGGGGACTAGCGGGGGTCAGCACAGATACGCAGTATTTT.

The V call is TRBV11-2, the J call TRBJ1-6; D might be TRBD1 (5 bases). Germline CDR1 is SGHAT and CDR2 is FQNNGV. There are 17 residues in the CDR3. Trimming removed 6 bases at V and 1 base at J, with 16 bases between. The CDR3 sequence: CASRPWGGESYNSPLHF. In nucleotides, the CDR3 is TGTGCCAGCAGACCCTGGGGGGGAGAATCCTATAATTCACCCCTCCACTTT. Full variable domain (missing parts from reference TRBV11-2 and TRBJ1-6): EAGVAQSPRYKIIEKRQSVAFWCNPISGHATLYWYQQILGQGPKLLIQFQNNGVVDDSQLPKDRFSAERLKGVDSTLKIQPAKLEDSAVYLCASRPWGGESYNSPLHFGNGTRLTVT.

This chain connects TRBV5-6 to TRBJ2-1; D is possibly TRBD2 (6 bases). CDR1 and CDR2 (germline): SGHDT, YYEEEE. Trimming cost V 4 bases and J 5 bases, with 13 bases left between them. The CDR3 covers 14 residues. The CDR3 nucleotides read TGTGCCAGCAGCACCGGCCCGGGGGACAATGAGCAGTTCTTC. Its protein is CASSTGPGDNEQFF.

The genes are TRBV9 and TRBJ2-5; possibly TRBD1 for D (6 bases). The germline V gene encodes CDR1 SGDLS and CDR2 YYNGEE. The CDR3 consists of 15 residues. The ends were cut back, 3 bases at V and 1 base at J, with 13 bases in the middle. The CDR3 nucleotides are TGTGCCAGCAGCGAGAATACAGGGATCCAAGAGACCCAGTACTTC. It codes for CASSENTGIQETQYF.

This chain links TRBV7-8 with TRBJ2-5; 14 bases match TRBD2. The CDR3 loop spans 17 amino acids. Germline CDR1 is SGHVS and CDR2 is FQNEAQ. The trim removed 0 bases at V and 3 bases at J, leaving 3 bases unmatched. This chain's CDR3 is CASSLAGLAGAKETQYF. CDR3 sequence (DNA): TGTGCCAGCAGCTTAGCGGGACTAGCGGGGGCGAAAGAGACCCAGTACTTC.

With regard to this clone: This sample includes further DNA sequences coding for the same CDR3. V is TRBV9 and J is TRBJ2-2, with 8 bases fitting TRBD1. The CDR3 is 15 residues long. Trimming cost V 5 bases and J 5 bases; bases outside gene matches: 8. In germline, CDR1 is SGDLS, CDR2 YYNGEE. The CDR3 sequence: CASRRTGLVTGELFF. CDR3 sequence (DNA): TGTGCCAGCAGGCGGACAGGGTTGGTGACCGGGGAGCTGTTTTTT.

The genes are TRBV10-2 and TRBJ2-5, with D maybe TRBD1 (5 bases). The J call may be incorrect, as the DNA end agrees better with TRBJ2-7. The CDR3 totals 12 residues. Germline V gene data show CDR1 as WSHSY and CDR2 as SAAADI. DNA for the CDR3: TGCGCCAGCAGTTTGACAGACGACGAGCAGTACTTC. As protein: CASSLTDDEQYF.

The chain employs TRBV4-1 and TRBJ2-5, with 7 bases aligning to TRBD1. Judging by the DNA end, TRBJ2-7 fits better; the J call may be wrong. The CDR3 sequence is 13 residues long. Germline CDR1 is MGHRA and CDR2 is YSYEKL. CDR3 nucleotides: TGCGCCAGCAGCAAACCCAGGGGGTACGAGCAGTACTTC. Protein: CASSKPRGYEQYF.

The chain recombines TRBV7-9 with TRBJ1-1, with D unclear. The length of the CDR3 is 13 residues. The V and J ends lost 2 bases and 9 bases respectively, with 13 bases between them. Germline CDR1 reads SEHNR; CDR2 reads FQNEAQ (reference sequence). The CDR3 here is CASSLPQVSQAFF. The CDR3 DNA is TGTGCCAGCAGCTTACCCCAGGTCAGTCAAGCTTTCTTT.

The chain has TRBV5-6 and TRBJ2-2, with D possibly being TRBD1 (5 bases). Trimming took off 2 bases at V and 2 bases at J, with 10 bases between the two ends. Germline lookup yields CDR1 SGHDT and CDR2 YYEEEE. The CDR3 spans 15 residues. CDR3 loop: CASSFATDNTGELFF. The DNA for the CDR3 is TGTGCCAGCAGCTTTGCGACAGACAACACCGGGGAGCTGTTTTTT.

The chain joins TRBV5-4 to TRBJ2-7; possible D gene TRBD2, 5 bases. V lost 4 bases to trimming and J lost 4 bases, with 15 bases between them. The CDR3 runs to 14 residues. Germline CDR1 SGHNT, CDR2 YYREEE (reference sequence). The CDR3 loop reads CASSPGGVPYEQYF. CDR3 in DNA: TGTGCCAGCAGCCCTGGAGGCGTTCCATACGAGCAGTACTTC.

The chain joins TRBV6-5 to TRBJ1-1; weak D call: TRBD1 (5 bases). The CDR3 length is 15 residues. Trimming removed 5 bases from V and 1 base from J, with 14 bases in between. From germline, CDR1 is MNHEY and CDR2 SVGAGI. CDR3 sequence: CASSLYRYGNTEAFF. As DNA, the CDR3 is TGTGCCAGCAGTCTCTACAGGTATGGGAACACTGAAGCTTTCTTT.

This clone was seen only once. The chain links TRBV7-8 to TRBJ1-6; possible D gene TRBD1, 6 bases. CDR3 length equals 15 residues. The V gene lost 5 bases and the J gene lost 9 bases, with 17 bases spanning the gap. From germline, CDR1 is SGHVS and CDR2 FQNEAQ. The CDR3 loop reads CASSRLQGGSSPLHF. Here the CDR3 DNA reads TGTGCCAGCAGCCGTCTACAGGGAGGGTCTTCACCCCTCCACTTT.

The chain employs TRBV7-2 and TRBJ1-1, with 8 bases identical to TRBD1. The germline CDR1 and CDR2 sequences are SGHTA and FQGNSA. Trimming at V came to 10 bases and at J to 4 bases, leaving 8 bases not matched to a gene. The length of the CDR3 is 13 residues. Here the CDR3 reads CAIRQGLGTEAFF. CDR3 sequence (DNA): TGTGCCATCCGACAGGGGTTGGGCACTGAAGCTTTCTTT.

This chain uses TRBV18 with TRBJ1-5; 7 bases map to TRBD1. The trim removed 5 bases at V and 0 bases at J, leaving 4 bases unmatched. The CDR3 length is 15 residues. CDR1 is KGHSH and CDR2 is LQKENI in the germline V gene. The CDR3 region is CASSTGTVSNQPQHF. Here the CDR3 DNA reads TGTGCCAGCTCAACCGGGACAGTTAGCAATCAGCCCCAGCATTTT.

The chain combines TRBV5-1 with TRBJ2-7; possibly TRBD1 for D (5 bases). Germline loops: CDR1 SGHRS, CDR2 YFSETQ. Trimming removed 4 bases from V and 1 base from J, with 12 bases in between. The CDR3 runs 14 residues. The CDR3 sequence is CASSTRRQSYEQYF. CDR3 in DNA: TGCGCCAGCAGCACCCGCCGACAGTCCTACGAGCAGTACTTC.

V and J are TRBV29-1 and TRBJ1-1, with 11 bases fitting TRBD1. The length of the CDR3 is 13 residues. J lost 4 bases, V lost 6 bases, and 4 bases had no gene match. Germline V CDR1 and CDR2: SQVTM, ANQGSEA. CDR3 coding DNA: TGCAGCGTGGGGACAGGGGGGATCACTGAAGCTTTCTTT. This codes for CSVGTGGITEAFF.

The V gene is TRBV7-2, the J gene TRBJ1-5, with D tentatively TRBD1 (5 bases). Germline V gene sequence: CDR1 SGHTA, CDR2 FQGNSA. The CDR3 has 15 residues. With 1 base removed from V and 4 bases from J, the gap between germline ends came to 11 bases. The CDR3 sequence: CASSLDRSINQPQHF. The CDR3 nucleotides are TGTGCCAGCAGCTTAGACAGGAGTATTAATCAGCCCCAGCATTTT.

CDR3 region: CASSPRGLAGGQQETQYF. The CDR3 nucleotides read TGTGCCAGTAGTCCCCGGGGACTAGCGGGGGGGCAGCAAGAGACCCAGTACTTC. The chain is built from TRBV19 and TRBJ2-5, with 16 positions matching TRBD2. This CDR3 spans 18 amino acids. Germline values: CDR1 LNHDA, CDR2 SQIVND (reference sequence). V lost 5 bases, J lost 2 bases, and 8 bases stayed unmatched. The full variable domain, with the rest looked up from reference TRBV19 and TRBJ2-5, is DGGITQSPKYLFRKEGQNVTLSCEQNLNHDAMYWYRQDPGQGLRLIYYSQIVNDFQKGDIAEGYSVSREKKESFPLTVTSAQKNPTAFYLCASSPRGLAGGQQETQYFGPGTRLLVL.

The chain employs TRBV10-2 and TRBJ1-2; 11 bases map to TRBD1. The CDR3 loop spans 16 amino acids. The trim removed 0 bases at V and 4 bases at J, leaving 4 bases unmatched. Per the germline V gene, CDR1 is WSHSY and CDR2 is SAAADI. The CDR3 region is CASSESEGQGVYGYTF. The CDR3 nucleotides read TGCGCCAGCAGTGAGTCGGAGGGACAGGGGGTCTATGGCTACACCTTC.